Given below is one T cell receptor beta chain in context. This sample is drawn from a study of blood T cell repertoires in COVID-19. About the study: Samples came from the United States, Italy and Spain, spanning acute and convalescent COVID-19.

Original analysis: Reference gene primer amplification yielded estimated nucleated cell counts. Assay: immunoSEQ multiplex PCR; the TCRdb copy retains only in-frame clones and omits some. The V and J calls and clone size come from that table; D and trimming were worked out from the DNA. The repertoire holds 90,000 to 150,000 clones, with about 86% as singletons. CDR1 SGHNT and CDR2 YYREEE come from the germline V gene (reference sequence). The CDR3 is made up of 15 amino acids. After removal of 3 bases from V and 1 base from J, the junction contained 2 bases not matched to a gene. The sample taken for sequencing was peripheral blood. V usage is TRBV5-4 and J usage is TRBJ2-7; TRBD2 matches 12 bases. This clonotype originated in a woman aged 45-65 years with acute or convalescent COVID-19. DNA of the CDR3: TGTGCCAGCAGCTCCCTAGCGGGGGGGTCCTACGAGCAGTACTTC. Translation gives CASSSLAGGSYEQYF.